These T cell receptor beta chains were read from a single sample in a study of sequential checkpoint blockade in melanoma. Measured with immunoSEQ multiplex PCR; TCRdb has only the in-frame clones, and not every one. This table has roughly 5,000 clones, 20% appearing once. The material was tumor tissue (inferred from file names), obtained from a patient given nivolumab and ipilimumab in sequence. These receptors were obtained from a human donor with melanoma. The CDR3 runs from the conserved cysteine through the conserved F or W. Each record gives: J gene, D gene, clone size, V gene, CDR3 DNA, CDR3 protein. D genes are given only for firm matches. Some rows have no size entry. The others give once, few or many, or a class for an expanded clone.

TRBJ1-1 . many TRBV6-8 TGTGCCAGCAGCCAAGCAGGGCCAGACACTGAAGCTTTCTTT CASSQAGPDTEAFF
TRBJ1-5 . many TRBV9 TGTGCCAGCAGCGCACAGGGTAGTGGTCAGCCCCAGCATTTT CASSAQGSGQPQHF
TRBJ2-1 TRBD1 medium-sized TRBV30 TGTGCCTGGAACCCCCCCTGGGACAGAGACCACAATGAGCAGTTCTTC CAWNPPWDRDHNEQFF
TRBJ2-7 TRBD1 few TRBV28 TGTGCCAGCAGTATAGACAGGGGTTCCTACGAGCAGTACTTC CASSIDRGSYEQYF
TRBJ2-2 . . TRBV28 TGTGCCAGCAGTTACCCCTTAGACGGACAGACCGGGGAGCTGTTTTTT CASSYPLDGQTGELFF
TRBJ2-1 TRBD2 medium-sized TRBV19 TGTGCCAGTATTCCCGGGACTAGCCCCTACAATGAGCAGTTCTTC CASIPGTSPYNEQFF
TRBJ1-2 . few TRBV29-1 TGCAGCGTTGAAGTCCGGGATCCGAGAACCTATGGCTACACCTTC CSVEVRDPRTYGYTF
TRBJ1-5 . . TRBV23-1 TGCGCCAGCAGTCAATCGGGGTTGGGGGGGCGGATTCAGCCCCAGCATTTT CASSQSGLGGRIQPQHF
TRBJ1-5 . medium-sized TRBV11-3 TGTGCCAGCAGTTGGGACCCGGCGGGGAATCAGCCCCAGCATTTT CASSWDPAGNQPQHF
TRBJ1-4 TRBD1 medium-sized TRBV19 TGTGCCAGTACTAGCTTGGGCAGGGGGAATGAAAAACTGTTTTTT CASTSLGRGNEKLFF
TRBJ1-2 TRBD1 . TRBV6-8 TGTGCCATCAGAGGGACAGGGGGGGACTATGGCTACACCTTC CAIRGTGGDYGYTF
TRBJ1-4 . . TRBV19 TGTGCCAGTAGTACGCCCCGACAGGCCACTAATGAAAAACTGTTTTTT CASSTPRQATNEKLFF
TRBJ2-2 TRBD1 . TRBV19 TGTGCCAGTAGTATCAGGGGGTTGAACACCGGGGAGCTGTTTTTT CASSIRGLNTGELFF
TRBJ2-1 . many TRBV11-3 TGTGCCAGCAGCAGAGAAAACAGGGTCACTTACAATGAGCAGTTCTTC CASSRENRVTYNEQFF
TRBJ2-7 . few TRBV6-8 TGTGCCAGCCTCCTGTCCGGAAGGTCCTACGAGCAGTACTTC CASLLSGRSYEQYF
TRBJ2-7 TRBD1 medium-sized TRBV6-8 TGTGCCAGCAGTTATTGGGCAGGGGGCAACGAGCAGTACTTC CASSYWAGGNEQYF
TRBJ2-7 . . TRBV5-1 TGCGCCAGCAGCTCTGGGATCTTTGACCTGCACTACGAGCAGTACTTC CASSSGIFDLHYEQYF
TRBJ2-2 . few TRBV7-4 TGTGCCAGCAGCGTAGCACCGAACACCGGGGAGCTGTTTTTT CASSVAPNTGELFF
TRBJ1-3 . . TRBV30 TGTGCCTGGAGTACCACGACAACGGGAATCTCTGGAAACACCATATATTTT CAWSTTTTGISGNTIYF
TRBJ2-3 . many TRBV28 TGTGCCAGCAGTGGGGATTACACAGATACGCAGTATTTT CASSGDYTDTQYF
TRBJ2-3 TRBD1 . TRBV28 TGTGCCAGCAGTTTGTGGGACAGGACCACAGATACGCAGTATTTT CASSLWDRTTDTQYF
TRBJ1-1 . few TRBV6-8 TGTGCCAGCAGCCTACCACCTAACGGACCGCGAGGAGCTTTCTTT CASSLPPNGPRGAFF
TRBJ2-3 . medium-sized TRBV28 TGTGCCAGCAGTTTGATGGGCTCAGATACGCAGTATTTT CASSLMGSDTQYF
TRBJ1-4 TRBD1 . TRBV28 TGTGCCAGCAGTTTATGGGACAGGGGAGGTAAAAAACTGTTTTTT CASSLWDRGGKKLFF
TRBJ2-7 . . TRBV19 TGTGCCAGTAGTATAGCTCACCGACCTTTATCCTACGAGCAGTACTTC CASSIAHRPLSYEQYF
TRBJ1-5 . few TRBV6-8 TGTGCCAGCAGGGAGACAGGTATCAATCAGCCCCAGCATTTT CASRETGINQPQHF
TRBJ1-4 . few TRBV28 TGTGCCAGCAGTTTCGGAGGCTTTGCGACTAATGAAAAACTGTTTTTT CASSFGGFATNEKLFF
TRBJ2-3 . . TRBV5-1 TGCGCCAGCAGCTTGGGACAGGCCACGATTGATACGCAGTATTTT CASSLGQATIDTQYF
TRBJ2-3 TRBD2 . TRBV6-8 TGTGCCAGCAGTGATCAGCGGGGGGGCACAGATACGCAGTATTTT CASSDQRGGTDTQYF
TRBJ1-6 . few TRBV6-8 TGTGCCAGCAGTTACACACCTCATAATTCACCCCTCCACTTT CASSYTPHNSPLHF
TRBJ2-3 . . TRBV18 TGTGCCAGCTCACCACTACCACTGACCTCTTGGGCAGGGGGCACAGATACGCAGTATTTT CASSPLPLTSWAGGTDTQYF
TRBJ2-1 . . TRBV29-1 TGCAGCGTCGAGCTCAGTCTCAATGAGCAGTTCTTC CSVELSLNEQFF
TRBJ1-4 TRBD1 few TRBV18 TGTGCCAGCTCACCGACAGGGCGCGAAAAACTGTTTTTT CASSPTGREKLFF
TRBJ2-1 TRBD2 . TRBV11-3 TGTGCCAGCAGCCCCCGGGGGGGCGGGGGGCTGATCTACAATGAGCAGTTCTTC CASSPRGGGGLIYNEQFF
TRBJ2-3 . . TRBV14 TGTGCCAGCAGCCCGGTCAGGGCGAAGTCTGGCACAGATACGCAGTATTTT CASSPVRAKSGTDTQYF
TRBJ2-1 . . TRBV9 TGTGCCACCCTGACCCTATACAATGAGCAGTTCTTC CATLTLYNEQFF
TRBJ1-5 . . TRBV28 TGTGCCAGCACGGTGGGGAATCAGCCCCAGCATTTT CASTVGNQPQHF
TRBJ1-1 TRBD1 few TRBV6-7 TGTGCCAGCAGTGAAGCGGGACAGATGAACACTGAAGCTTTCTTT CASSEAGQMNTEAFF
TRBJ1-5 . . TRBV10-2 TGCGCCAGCACGATCGACAGCAATCAGCCCCAGCATTTT CASTIDSNQPQHF
TRBJ2-5 . medium-sized TRBV11-3 TGTGCCAGCAGCTTTTTGACAGGTACCCAAGAGACCCAGTACTTC CASSFLTGTQETQYF
TRBJ1-1 . few TRBV10-2 TGCGCCAGCAGTGAAAGGGATGCCGCCATGAACACTGAAGCTTTCTTT CASSERDAAMNTEAFF
TRBJ2-5 TRBD2 few TRBV6-8 TGTGCCAGCAGCCACTCTCCGGGACTAGCGAAAGAGACCCAGTACTTC CASSHSPGLAKETQYF
TRBJ1-1 . once TRBV18 TGTGCCAGCTCACGGGACGTCACTGAAGCTTTCTTT CASSRDVTEAFF
TRBJ1-1 TRBD1 many TRBV7-8 TGTGCCAGCAGCTTAGAGGGGACAGGGTCCCTACGGTTT CASSLEGTGSLRF
TRBJ1-6 TRBD1 few TRBV15 TGTGCCACCAGCAGTGGGACAGGGGGTTCACCCCTCCACTTT CATSSGTGGSPLHF
TRBJ1-5 . few TRBV28 TGTGCCAGCAGTCGTGAGGGGGTTTTCAATCAGCCCCAGCATTTT CASSREGVFNQPQHF
TRBJ1-1 TRBD1 few TRBV11-3 TGTGCCAGCAGCACGACAGGGCGGAACACTGAAGCTTTCTTT CASSTTGRNTEAFF
TRBJ2-5 . . TRBV27 TGTGCCAGCAGTTTCTCAGGGGGGGTTCGAGAGACCCAGTACTTC CASSFSGGVRETQYF
TRBJ2-3 . few TRBV28 TGTGCCAGCAGTCTGATCGGGACCCCTAGCACAGATACGCAGTATTTT CASSLIGTPSTDTQYF
TRBJ1-1 TRBD1 medium-sized TRBV6-8 TGTGCCAGCAGTTGGATGACAGGGTCTGAAGCTTTCTTT CASSWMTGSEAFF
TRBJ2-7 . . TRBV28 TGTGCCAGCAGTTTTTTCGGATACGGTTCGGGAGCCTACGAGCAGTACTTC CASSFFGYGSGAYEQYF
TRBJ1-6 TRBD1 . TRBV6-8 TGTGCCACGAGAAGGGGGGACAGGGGTGGTTCACCCCTCCACTTT CATRRGDRGGSPLHF
TRBJ1-1 . many TRBV7-7 TGTGCCAGCAGCCCCCGGGGTGGGCAACCGAACACTGAAGCTTTCTTT CASSPRGGQPNTEAFF
TRBJ2-7 TRBD2 medium-sized TRBV29-1 TGCAGCGTTCTCTCTAGCGGGGGGCTGGGCGAGCAGTACTTC CSVLSSGGLGEQYF
TRBJ2-3 . few TRBV11-3 TGTGCCAGCAGCTCTGGGCTAGCGAATACAGATACGCAGTATTTT CASSSGLANTDTQYF